This T cell receptor (beta chain) was sequenced in a study of regulatory T cells in long-lasting Graves disease. Concerning this clonotype itself: The antigen remains unidentified.

Whole-study results and caveats: Public clonotype sharing was higher in persistent than newly diagnosed patients.

Noted time point: newly diagnosed GD, antithyroid drugs for less than 3 months. Construction of the TCR library relied on RNA isolated from PBMCs. With iRepertoire HTBI primers and Arm-PCR of CDR3 regions, TCR beta libraries were built. TCRdb reprocessed the multiplex PCR reads with MiXCR, giving one entry per CDR3 protein. In the table there are roughly 500,000 distinct CDR3 sequences, roughly 15% of which are singletons. Another study also made use of these data, one on T cells in Graves' hyperthyroidism and ophthalmopathy. In that study: In the blood, most expanded thyroid clonotypes above 0.001 appeared as well.

The material was peripheral blood mononuclear cells (PBMCs), obtained at new diagnosis, from a patient treated with antithyroid drugs. The clonotype comes from a woman aged 45-59 years with Graves disease.

This CDR3 reads CASSSLAGALQETQYF. Written as DNA, the CDR3 is TGTGCCAGCAGCTCCTTAGCGGGGGCCCTGCAAGAGACCCAGTACTTC. The chain couples TRBV6-1 to TRBJ2-5, with 9 bases identical to TRBD2. The V and J ends lost 6 bases and 2 bases, in that order; junction bases with no gene match: 10. In germline, CDR1 is MNHNS, CDR2 SASEGT. This CDR3 is built from 16 residues.